These 5 T cell receptor beta chains were sequenced from one sample in a study of human T cells and chemical hapten exposure. From the RACE reads, TCRdb called clonotypes with MiXCR, one entry per CDR3 protein. The sample includes over 100,000 distinct CDR3 sequences, over 9% seen only once; the top ten take more than 2%. Time point denoted: patch test 3, about 24 weeks after DPC sensitization. Treatment indicated: therapeutic diphenylcyclopropenone sensitization with weekly scalp DPC. This specimen was whole blood, taken in connection with sensitization to the hapten diphenylcyclopropenone (DPC). The receptors here all came from a woman aged 45-59 years with alopecia areata. Some clones in this sample may be carry-over from other donors' samples.

This clonotype was seen a handful of times. V and J are TRBV6-6 and TRBJ2-1, with D unresolved. V gave up 0 bases and J gave up 6 bases, with 18 bases separating them. Germline V lookup: CDR1 MNHNY, CDR2 SVGAGI (reference sequence). The CDR3 consists of 17 residues. For the CDR3, the DNA is TGTGCCAGCAGTTACTCGAGTCCCGAATTAGGCGCCAATGAGCAGTTCTTC. Translation: CASSYSSPELGANEQFF.

This clonotype was recorded many times. The chain couples TRBV9 to TRBJ2-1; D not certain. Deletions cut 4 bases from V and 5 bases from J, with 10 bases between. Germline V gene lookup returns CDR1 SGDLS and CDR2 YYNGEE. The CDR3 length is 13 residues. For the CDR3, the DNA is TGTGCCAGCAGCCAACTGTTAAACAATGAGCAGTTCTTC. Translated, it gives CASSQLLNNEQFF.

Of note for this clonotype: This may be a read error: a much more frequent sequence differs by one nucleotide. V is TRBV20-1 and J is TRBJ2-5; D is unclear. This CDR3 is built from 14 residues. Germline lookup yields CDR1 DFQATT and CDR2 SNEGSKA (reference sequence). The V end was cut by 8 bases, the J end by 5 bases, with 21 bases between. CDR3 DNA sequence: TGCAGTCCTCTGACCAGGACCGGCTCCGAGACCCAGTACTTC. Translated, it gives CSPLTRTGSETQYF.

This chain connects TRBV5-1 to TRBJ1-5, with D unresolved. The CDR3 sequence is 13 residues long. In germline, CDR1 is SGHRS, CDR2 YFSETQ. Trimming shortened V by 6 bases and J by 3 bases, and 10 bases separated the two germline ends. CDR3 DNA sequence: TGCGCCAGCACCTTCGGACCCAATCAGCCCCAGCATTTT. Its translation: CASTFGPNQPQHF.

This clonotype was counted a few times. The chain couples TRBV11-2 to TRBJ2-3, with a weak D call TRBD2 (6 bases). The CDR3 loop spans 18 amino acids. Germline CDR1 is SGHAT and CDR2 is FQNNGV. The V gene lost 5 bases and the J gene lost 2 bases, with 23 bases spanning the gap. The CDR3 is CASSPRRSGSLFTDTQYF. As DNA, the CDR3 is TGTGCCAGCAGCCCCCGGCGTAGCGGATCCCTTTTCACAGATACGCAGTATTTT.